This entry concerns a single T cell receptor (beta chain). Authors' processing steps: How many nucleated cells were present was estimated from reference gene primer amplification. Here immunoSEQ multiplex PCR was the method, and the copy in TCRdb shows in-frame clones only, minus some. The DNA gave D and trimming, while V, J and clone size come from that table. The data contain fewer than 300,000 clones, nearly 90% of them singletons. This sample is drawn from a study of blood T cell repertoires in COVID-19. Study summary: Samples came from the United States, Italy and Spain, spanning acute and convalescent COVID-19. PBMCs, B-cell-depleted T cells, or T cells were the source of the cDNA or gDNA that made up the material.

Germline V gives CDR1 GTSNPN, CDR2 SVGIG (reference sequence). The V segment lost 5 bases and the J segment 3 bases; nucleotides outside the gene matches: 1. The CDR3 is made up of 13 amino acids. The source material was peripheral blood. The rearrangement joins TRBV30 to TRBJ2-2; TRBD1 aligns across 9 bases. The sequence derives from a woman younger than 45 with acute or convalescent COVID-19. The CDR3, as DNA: TGTGCCTGGGGGACAGGGTACACCGGGGAGCTGTTTTTT. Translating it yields CAWGTGYTGELFF.